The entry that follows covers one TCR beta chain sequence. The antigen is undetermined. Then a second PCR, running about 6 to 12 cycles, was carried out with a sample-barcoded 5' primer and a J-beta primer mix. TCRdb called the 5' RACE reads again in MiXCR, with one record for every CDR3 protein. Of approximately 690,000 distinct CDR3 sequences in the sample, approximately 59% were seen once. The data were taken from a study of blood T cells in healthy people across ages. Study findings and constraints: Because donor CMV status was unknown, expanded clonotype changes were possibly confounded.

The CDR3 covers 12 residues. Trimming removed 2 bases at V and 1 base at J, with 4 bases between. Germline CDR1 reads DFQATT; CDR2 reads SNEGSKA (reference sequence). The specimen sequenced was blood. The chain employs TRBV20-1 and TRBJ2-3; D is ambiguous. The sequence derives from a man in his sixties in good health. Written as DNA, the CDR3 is TGCAGTGCTAGACGCGGCACAGATACGCAGTATTTT. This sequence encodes CSARRGTDTQYF.